This entry features one T cell receptor beta chain sequence. This record belongs to a study of blood T cell repertoires in COVID-19. V shed 1 base and J 1 base; nucleotides not matched to a gene: 2. Germline CDR1 reads SGHNT; CDR2 reads YYREEE (reference sequence). The CDR3 has 16 residues. This table comes from immunoSEQ multiplex PCR, and its TCRdb copy is limited to in-frame clones, with some not included. This table has about 45,000 clones, around 87% appearing once. The TCR originated in a woman aged 80 or older in a cohort sampled during active or convalescent COVID-19. Sequenced sample: peripheral blood. The chain combines TRBV5-4 with TRBJ1-3, with TRBD1 matching 10 bases. CDR3 sequence reads: CASSLKGQGSGNTIYF. CDR3 nucleotide sequence: TGTGCCAGCAGCTTGAAGGGACAGGGGTCTGGAAACACCATATATTTT. Filled out from reference TRBV5-4 and TRBJ1-3, the complete variable domain reads ETGVTQSPTHLIKTRGQQVTLRCSSQSGHNTVSWYQQALGQGPQFIFQYYREEENGRGNFPPRFSGLQFPNYSSELNVNALELDDSALYLCASSLKGQGSGNTIYFGEGSWLTVV.